This record covers a single T cell receptor beta chain. The antigen is unknown. The sample contains more than one DNA sequence encoding this CDR3. The treatment denotes: 15 to 20 received Ad26.COV2.S at low or high dose, single or two shots; 5 received placebo; per-sample allocation not given. Vaccine and placebo recipients were sampled on day 63 after the first injection. Method: immunoSEQ multiplex PCR; TCRdb's copy keeps in-frame clones and lacks some. The table has roughly 680,000 clones, 70% to 90% seen once; the top ten hold around 1.5%. This specimen belongs to a study of Ad26.COV2.S vaccination and SARS-CoV-2 variants. The study's findings and limits: It was reported that spike-specific CD8+ and CD4+ T cell responses were substantially broad after vaccination.

Losses at the gene ends were 2 bases for V and 3 bases for J; bases not matched to a gene: 0. The CDR3 contains 13 residues. Germline values: CDR1 MNHEY, CDR2 SMNVEV (reference sequence). The sequencing here drew on peripheral blood, taken in a trial of Ad26.COV2.S vaccine versus placebo. The V call is TRBV27, the J call TRBJ2-7; TRBD2 agrees at 8 bases. This clonotype was obtained from a person aged 18-60 years who received the Ad26.COV2.S COVID-19 vaccine or a placebo. CDR3 in DNA: TGTGCCAGCAGTTTAAGCGGGAGCTACGAGCAGTACTTC. The encoded protein is CASSLSGSYEQYF.